This TCR beta chain was captured by sequencing in a study of T-cell memory formation after mild COVID-19. As for the study in general: In these data, TCR clusters were largely donor specific. Whole-study results and caveats: Researchers found some responding clones in pre-infection memory, a sign that cross-reactive memory joined. Mostly located in CM and EM were contracting CD4+ clones, with contracting CD8+ clones located in EMRA.

V lost 5 bases and J 7 bases, leaving 8 bases between the germline ends. This CDR3 comprises 12 residues. In germline, CDR1 is SGHTA, CDR2 FQGTGA. Using its own MiXCR run on the 5' RACE reads, TCRdb lists one record per CDR3 protein. The sample carries roughly 300,000 distinct CDR3 sequences, roughly an eighth recorded once. To note about this clonotype: What it recognizes is unknown.

V and J are TRBV7-3 and TRBJ1-4, with no clear D. Material for sequencing was PBMCs or a T cell subset sorted from them (not recorded which). This clonotype was obtained from a man aged 18 to 29 who had mild COVID-19 (a few samples of this study predate the infection). Cell type and time point are not known. This CDR3 is CASSPGGEKLFF. The CDR3 DNA reads TGTGCCAGCAGCCCGGGAGGTGAAAAACTGTTTTTT.